The 27 T cell receptor beta chains below all came from one sample that was sequenced in a study of T-cell reconstitution after alpha-beta-depleted transplantation in children. Unique molecular identifiers were built into the TCRbeta library. In TCRdb, the PCR reads were re-called with MiXCR into one record per CDR3 protein. Of about 980,000 distinct CDR3 sequences in the sample, about 26% were seen once. The sample in question was PBMCs, mostly from graft donor cells, obtained 360 days after TCRalphabeta/CD19-depleted stem cell transplant. The receptors shown here come from a boy in the first two years of life who had a stem cell transplant for SCID, so the T cells may come from the graft donor.

V usage is TRBV24-1 and J usage is TRBJ1-1; tentative D call: TRBD1 (5 bases). This CDR3 region has 13 residues. The germline V and J ends were trimmed by 9 bases and 4 bases, with 14 bases remaining between them. Germline CDR1 reads KGHDR; CDR2 reads SFDVKD. CDR3 DNA: TGTGCCACCGGGACCTTATTCGGCACTGAAGCTTTCTTT. The encoded protein is CATGTLFGTEAFF.

This clonotype has only one observation. In DNA form, the CDR3 reads TGTGCCAGCGGACAGGGGTTATCGTACAATGAGCAGTTCTTC. Amino acids: CASGQGLSYNEQFF. The chain links TRBV10-3 to TRBJ2-1; 9 bases line up with TRBD1. The CDR3 spans 14 residues. V dropped 10 bases and J dropped 4; count of bases not matched to a gene: 8. Germline CDR1 ENHRY, CDR2 SYGVKD.

The chain has TRBV20-1 and TRBJ1-4; D is perhaps TRBD1 (5 bases). The CDR3 is 13 residues long. V gave up 1 base and J gave up 2 bases, with 5 bases separating them. CDR1 DFQATT and CDR2 SNEGSKA come from the germline V gene (reference sequence). In DNA form, the CDR3 reads TGCAGTGCTAGAGGACAGACTAATGAAAAACTGTTTTTT. Translating gives CSARGQTNEKLFF.

The chain recombines TRBV10-3 with TRBJ1-3, with D hard to call. Per germline, CDR1 ENHRY and CDR2 SYGVKD. CDR3 length: 15 residues. The V and J ends lost 4 bases and 0 bases respectively, with 10 bases between them. The CDR3 nucleotides are TGTGCCATCAGTGGCCACCCGAGCTCTGGAAACACCATATATTTT. It specifies CAISGHPSSGNTIYF.

This clonotype was detected only once. The J gene is TRBJ2-4, the V gene TRBV19; D gene unclear. Per germline, CDR1 LNHDA and CDR2 SQIVND (reference sequence). V lost 9 bases and J 7 bases, leaving 19 bases between the germline ends. The CDR3 extends over 14 amino acids. CDR3 region: CASRAQLIGNIQYF. CDR3 nucleotide sequence: TGTGCCAGCCGGGCCCAACTAATAGGGAACATTCAGTACTTC.

This clonotype occurred once. The chain is built from TRBV9 and TRBJ2-5, with TRBD1 matching 11 bases. The germline V gene encodes CDR1 SGDLS and CDR2 YYNGEE. Trimming removed 3 bases from V and 3 bases from J; junction bases left unmatched: 7. This CDR3 has 16 residues. DNA of the CDR3: TGTGCCAGCAGCGGGACAGGGGGCTTTTGGGAAGAGACCCAGTACTTC. This encodes CASSGTGGFWEETQYF.

The chain carries TRBV7-6 and TRBJ2-1, with a weak D call TRBD1 (5 bases). CDR3 length: 13 residues. Trimming stripped 4 bases from V and 10 bases from J, with 14 bases between. The germline gives CDR1 SGHVS, CDR2 FNYEAQ. The CDR3 DNA is TGTGCCAGCAGCTCTTTCCTGACAGCAGAGCAGTTCTTC. This gives the protein CASSSFLTAEQFF.

The gene calls are TRBV4-3 and TRBJ2-6, with 8 bases aligning to TRBD1. The germline V gene has CDR1 LGHNA and CDR2 YSLEER. CDR3 length: 19 residues. J lost 0 bases, V lost 2 bases, and 9 bases had no gene match. As DNA, the CDR3 is TGCGCCAGCAGCCAAAACCCCGGGACAGGACGCTCTGGGGCCAACGTCCTGACTTTC. Translation: CASSQNPGTGRSGANVLTF.

This sequence joins TRBV12-3 or TRBV12-4 and TRBJ1-6; no firm D call. CDR3 length: 13 amino acids. The germline V and J ends were trimmed by 7 bases and 10 bases, with 14 bases remaining between them. The CDR3 loop is CASTEGRRSPLHF. CDR3 coding DNA: TGTGCCAGCACCGAAGGGAGGCGCTCACCCCTCCACTTT.

J is TRBJ1-1 and V is TRBV2; the D is unclear. Germline V CDR1 and CDR2: SNHLY, FYNNEI. The CDR3 contains 15 residues. The germline V and J ends were trimmed by 3 bases and 0 bases, with 11 bases remaining between them. The CDR3 bases are TGTGCCAGCAGTGATGTGTGGGTATTGAACACTGAAGCTTTCTTT. Amino acids: CASSDVWVLNTEAFF.

This clonotype appeared many times. CDR3 protein: CASSWTGRYSGANVLTF. The CDR3 DNA is TGTGCCAGCAGTTGGACAGGAAGGTACTCTGGGGCCAACGTCCTGACTTTC. The genes are TRBV28 and TRBJ2-6, with 7 positions matching TRBD1. V was pared by 4 bases and J by 0 bases, with 6 bases of the junction left unmatched. The germline V gene has CDR1 MDHEN and CDR2 SYDVKM. There are 17 residues in the CDR3.

This clonotype appeared a few times. The genes are TRBV7-2 and TRBJ2-3; possible D gene TRBD1, 6 bases. The V gene's germline CDR1 is SGHTA and CDR2 FQGNSA. Trimming cost V 5 bases and J 2 bases, with 14 bases left between them. The CDR3 has 15 residues. The chain's CDR3 is CASSQRTVLTDTQYF. The CDR3 DNA follows: TGTGCCAGCAGCCAAAGGACAGTTCTCACAGATACGCAGTATTTT.

The rearrangement links TRBV18 to TRBJ2-7; 9 bases align to TRBD1. The CDR3 extends over 14 amino acids. CDR1 KGHSH and CDR2 LQKENI come from the germline V gene. Trimming removed 3 bases from V and 6 bases from J; junction bases left unmatched: 6. Written as DNA, the CDR3 is TGTGCCAGCTCACCTCAGGGGACAGGGAGCGAGCAGTACTTC. Translation gives CASSPQGTGSEQYF.

The rearrangement links TRBV2 to TRBJ2-3, with D unresolved. CDR3 length equals 17 residues. Trimming left V 4 bases short and J 0 bases short, with 17 bases between. Germline lookup yields CDR1 SNHLY and CDR2 FYNNEI. CDR3 in amino acids: CASSAIEETDSTDTQYF. As DNA, the CDR3 is TGTGCCAGCAGTGCGATTGAAGAAACGGATAGCACAGATACGCAGTATTTT.

The V gene is TRBV6-2 or TRBV6-3, the J gene TRBJ2-1; 7 positions agree with TRBD1. CDR3 length: 13 amino acids. The ends lost 2 bases at V and 11 bases at J; junction bases unmatched: 6. Germline loops: CDR1 MNHEY, CDR2 SVGEGT. The CDR3 is CASSYLGQLKQFF. CDR3 nucleotides: TGTGCCAGCAGTTACCTGGGACAGCTTAAGCAGTTCTTC.

CDR3 region: CAISGRQGAGFSSPLHF. As DNA, the CDR3 is TGTGCCATCAGTGGGAGACAGGGGGCAGGATTTAGTTCACCCCTCCACTTT. This chain connects TRBV10-3 to TRBJ1-6, with 10 bases lining up with TRBD1. Germline V gives CDR1 ENHRY, CDR2 SYGVKD. After removal of 4 bases from V and 9 bases from J, the junction contained 12 bases not matched to a gene. This CDR3 is built from 17 residues.

V is TRBV20-1 and J is TRBJ2-3; no definite D call. V lost 5 bases and J 0 bases, leaving 12 bases between the germline ends. This CDR3 has 14 residues. Germline V gives CDR1 DFQATT, CDR2 SNEGSKA (reference sequence). The CDR3 is CSAPLHASTDTQYF. The CDR3, as DNA: TGCAGTGCTCCCTTGCACGCTAGCACAGATACGCAGTATTTT.

The rearrangement links TRBV7-2 to TRBJ2-7; 7 nucleotides align to TRBD2. The germline V gene has CDR1 SGHTA and CDR2 FQGNSA. V dropped 4 bases and J dropped 1; count of bases not matched to a gene: 13. The CDR3 is made up of 17 amino acids. In DNA, the CDR3 is TGTGCCAGCAGCTGGGGGGGACTTTCGGGCAGGTCCTACGAGCAGTACTTC. Translated: CASSWGGLSGRSYEQYF.

This clonotype was seen only a few times. The V call is TRBV7-8, the J call TRBJ2-7, with D possibly TRBD1 on 6 matching bases. Germline values: CDR1 SGHVS, CDR2 FQNEAQ. The CDR3 runs 14 residues. The V gene lost 5 bases and the J gene lost 3 bases, with 14 bases spanning the gap. The chain's CDR3 is CASSNRVLNYEQYF. Written as DNA, the CDR3 is TGTGCCAGCAGCAACAGGGTCCTCAACTACGAGCAGTACTTC.

The chain couples TRBV6-1 to TRBJ1-2; D ambiguous. Per germline, CDR1 MNHNS and CDR2 SASEGT. CDR3 length equals 12 residues. V gave up 11 bases and J gave up 0 bases, with 10 bases separating them. CDR3 in amino acids: CASRATNYGYTF. The CDR3 DNA sequence: TGTGCCTCCCGGGCCACTAACTATGGCTACACCTTC.

The chain has TRBV29-1 and TRBJ1-2; possible D gene TRBD1, 5 bases. This CDR3 is 14 amino acids long. Trimming left V 4 bases short and J 4 bases short, with 16 bases between. CDR1 and CDR2 from the germline V gene are SQVTM and ANQGSEA. CDR3 in DNA: TGCAGCGTTGGACAGATATCCTCTTCCTATGGCTACACCTTC. Translating it yields CSVGQISSSYGYTF.

This clonotype came up a few times. V and J are TRBV20-1 and TRBJ2-3, with TRBD2 as a possible D gene (6 bases). V lost 3 bases and J lost 4, with 14 bases in between. Germline CDR1 and CDR2: DFQATT and SNEGSKA (reference sequence). This CDR3 is built from 14 residues. The CDR3 is CSAREGGGADTQYF. The DNA of the CDR3 is TGCAGTGCTAGGGAGGGCGGCGGCGCAGATACGCAGTATTTT.

The chain links TRBV11-3 to TRBJ2-2; 9 bases fit TRBD1. CDR3 length: 17 amino acids. Looked up from germline, CDR1 is SGHNT and CDR2 is YENEEA. V trimming: 0 bases; J trimming: 6 bases; junction bases outside the gene matches: 8. CDR3 sequence reads: CASSLDGQGSWSGELFF. DNA for the CDR3: TGTGCCAGCAGCTTAGACGGACAGGGGTCTTGGTCCGGGGAGCTGTTTTTT.

This clonotype appeared a few times. The V and J genes are TRBV7-2 and TRBJ2-1; 11 bases fit TRBD2. Germline values: CDR1 SGHTA, CDR2 FQGNSA. V lost 0 bases and J lost 6; bases outside the gene matches: 4. The CDR3 runs 16 residues. CDR3 in DNA: TGTGCCAGCAGCTTAGCGCTCCTAGCGGGGGGCAATGAGCAGTTCTTC. Translated, it gives CASSLALLAGGNEQFF.

The V call is TRBV29-1, the J call TRBJ1-1; unclear D gene. This CDR3 spans 14 amino acids. Between the trimmed V and J ends, which lost 5 bases and 7 bases, there was a span of 20 bases. Per germline, CDR1 SQVTM and CDR2 ANQGSEA. CDR3 nucleotide sequence: TGCAGCGTTCGCGGTCGTGGGTACACGAATGAAGCTTTCTTT. Protein product: CSVRGRGYTNEAFF.

This clonotype occurred a few times. This chain joins TRBV29-1 and TRBJ2-7, with D tentatively TRBD2 (5 bases). V was pared by 5 bases and J by 2 bases, with 10 bases between. The CDR3 runs to 12 residues. The germline CDR1 and CDR2 sequences are SQVTM and ANQGSEA. Here the CDR3 reads CSVLAGTYEQYF. The CDR3 DNA reads TGCAGCGTTCTTGCGGGTACCTACGAGCAGTACTTC.

The J gene is TRBJ2-5, the V gene TRBV5-6, with D possibly being TRBD2 (6 bases). The V and J ends lost 7 bases and 1 base respectively, with 14 bases between them. Looked up from germline, CDR1 is SGHDT and CDR2 is YYEEEE. The CDR3 has 14 residues. CDR3 DNA: TGTGCCAGCGCCTCCGGGACTTCCCAAGAGACCCAGTACTTC. Translating gives CASASGTSQETQYF.